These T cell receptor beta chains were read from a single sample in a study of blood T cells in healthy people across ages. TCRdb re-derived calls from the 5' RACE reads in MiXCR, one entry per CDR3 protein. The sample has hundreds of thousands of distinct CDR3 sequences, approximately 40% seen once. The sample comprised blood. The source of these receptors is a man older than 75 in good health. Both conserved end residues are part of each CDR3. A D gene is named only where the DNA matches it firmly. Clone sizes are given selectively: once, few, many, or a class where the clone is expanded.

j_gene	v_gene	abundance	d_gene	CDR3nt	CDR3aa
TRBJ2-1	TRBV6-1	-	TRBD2	TGTGCCAGCACCGAGTTGGGGGGGGGCAATGAGCAGTTCTTC	CASTELGGGNEQFF
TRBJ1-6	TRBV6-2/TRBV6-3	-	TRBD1	TGTGCCAGCAGCCTGACAGGGAGGTCGCTCGGTTCACCCCTCCACTTT	CASSLTGRSLGSPLHF
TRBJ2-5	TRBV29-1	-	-	TGCAGCGTTGAAACCGGGCCCGTCCCGTATGAGCAGTACTTC	CSVETGPVPYEQYF
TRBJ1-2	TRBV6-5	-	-	TGTGCCAGCAGTTACTCGCACGTCGGAGAGAACTATGGCTACACCTTC	CASSYSHVGENYGYTF
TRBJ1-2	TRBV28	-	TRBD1	TGTGCCAGCAGTATCAGACAGGGACTGGGCTACACCTTC	CASSIRQGLGYTF
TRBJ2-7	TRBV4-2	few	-	TGTGCCAGCAGCCAAGAACGGGGGAGGAAGCAGTACTTC	CASSQERGRKQYF
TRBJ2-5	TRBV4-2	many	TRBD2	TGTGCCAGCAGCCAAGAAGGGACTAGCGGGGGGCAAGAGACCCAGTACTTC	CASSQEGTSGGQETQYF
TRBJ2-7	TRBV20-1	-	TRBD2	TGCAGTTGTAAGGGGGCCGACTTAGCGGGAGGGTACTACAATGAGCAGTACTTC	CSCKGADLAGGYYNEQYF
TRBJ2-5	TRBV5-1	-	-	TGCGCCAGCAGCTTGGGTCCTAGTCAAGAGACCCAGTACTTC	CASSLGPSQETQYF
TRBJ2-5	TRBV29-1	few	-	TGCAGCGTTGATTGGCGTTACAATGAGCAGTACTTC	CSVDWRYNEQYF
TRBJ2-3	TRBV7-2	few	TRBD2	TGTGCCAGCAGCCCTCGAGGAAGCGGGGTCCTGGATACGCAGTATTTT	CASSPRGSGVLDTQYF
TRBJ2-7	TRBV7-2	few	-	TGTGCCAGCAGCTTAGATAACGGCTACTACGAGCAGTACTTC	CASSLDNGYYEQYF
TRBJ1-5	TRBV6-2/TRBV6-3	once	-	TGTGTCAGCAGTTACGCCACAACCAATCAGCCCCAGCATTTT	CVSSYATTNQPQHF
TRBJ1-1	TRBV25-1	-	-	TGTGCCAGCAGTCCCGGACCCGGGGAAGCTTTCTTT	CASSPGPGEAFF
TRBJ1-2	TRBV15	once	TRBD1	TGTGCCACCAGCAGAGTTGGACCGGGACAGAGATATGGCTACACCTTC	CATSRVGPGQRYGYTF
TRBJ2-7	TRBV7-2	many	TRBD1	TGTGCCAGCAGCACGTACGGACAGGGAAACTCCTACGAGCAGTACTTC	CASSTYGQGNSYEQYF
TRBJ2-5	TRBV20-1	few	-	TGCAGTGCTCCCGGGGGCCGGGAGACCCAGTACTTC	CSAPGGRETQYF
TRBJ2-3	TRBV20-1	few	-	TGCAGTGCTCGCCCAGGGTTCACAGATACGCAGTATTTT	CSARPGFTDTQYF
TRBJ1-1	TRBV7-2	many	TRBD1	TGTGCCAGCAGCCCGGGACAGGGGGGCACTGAAGCTTTCTTT	CASSPGQGGTEAFF
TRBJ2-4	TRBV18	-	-	TGTGCCAGCTCATCACCTCAGGGGGGAAGAGGGATTCAGTACTTC	CASSSPQGGRGIQYF
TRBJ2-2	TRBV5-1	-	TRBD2	TGCGCCAGCAGCTTGAGAGCGGGGGGCCAGAACACCGGGGAGCTGTTTTTT	CASSLRAGGQNTGELFF
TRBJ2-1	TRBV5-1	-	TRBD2	TGCGCCAGCAGCTTGGGAACTAAGCGGGGGGGCACGGATGAGCAGTTCTTC	CASSLGTKRGGTDEQFF
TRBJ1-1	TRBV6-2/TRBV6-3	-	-	TGTGCCAGCAGTGGACGGATGAACACTGAAGCTTTCTTT	CASSGRMNTEAFF
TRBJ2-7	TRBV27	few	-	TGTGCCAGCAGCCCCGAGGTCTTATCCTACGAGCAGTACTTC	CASSPEVLSYEQYF
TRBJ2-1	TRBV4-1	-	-	TGCGCCAGCAGCCAAGTGCCGACGGACAATGAGCAGTTCTTC	CASSQVPTDNEQFF
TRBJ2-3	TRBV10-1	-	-	TGCGCCAGCAGTGAGAGCGAGGGAGGCTCCACAGATACGCAGTATTTT	CASSESEGGSTDTQYF
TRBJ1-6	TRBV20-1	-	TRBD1	TGCAGTGCAAACCCGGGACAGGCCTCGAGTAATAATTCACCCCTCCACTTT	CSANPGQASSNNSPLHF
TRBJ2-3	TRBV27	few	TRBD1	TGTGCCAGCGGGAGTGTGGGACAGGGGAACACAGATACGCAGTATTTT	CASGSVGQGNTDTQYF
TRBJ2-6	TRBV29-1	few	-	TGCAGCGTTGAAGGACAGTCTGGGGCCAACGTCCTGACTTTC	CSVEGQSGANVLTF
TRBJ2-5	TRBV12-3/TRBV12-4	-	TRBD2	TGTGCCAGCAGTTTAGCGAAGGGGACTAGCGGGATCAATGAGCAGTACTTC	CASSLAKGTSGINEQYF
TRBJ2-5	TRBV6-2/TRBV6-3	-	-	TGTGCCAGCAGTTACAGGGGTGGAGTGATAAAGACCCAGTACTTC	CASSYRGGVIKTQYF
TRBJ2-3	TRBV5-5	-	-	TGTGCCAGCAGCCATTCAGGAGTGGCAGATACGCAGTATTTT	CASSHSGVADTQYF
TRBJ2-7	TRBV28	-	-	TGTGCCAGCAGTAACGCTGGGATTCCCTACGAGCAGTACTTC	CASSNAGIPYEQYF
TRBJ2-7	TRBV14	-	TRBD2	TGTGCCAGCAGCCAAGAGACTAGCGGCACCTACGAGCAGTACTTC	CASSQETSGTYEQYF
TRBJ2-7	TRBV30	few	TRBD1	TGTGCCTGGAGTAAACAGGGGGTTAACGAGCAGTACTTC	CAWSKQGVNEQYF
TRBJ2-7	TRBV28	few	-	TGTGCCAGCAACAAATACGGGGATCAGAGGTACAATGAGCAGTACTTC	CASNKYGDQRYNEQYF
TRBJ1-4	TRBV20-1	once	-	TGCAGTGCTAGTACCCAATATGAAAAACTGTTTTTT	CSASTQYEKLFF